This TCR beta chain appears in the sequencing data of a study of blood T cell repertoires in COVID-19. Clones were read by immunoSEQ multiplex PCR, and TCRdb kept only the in-frame ones, dropping some. This table has just over 300,000 clones, about nine tenths appearing once. Trimming shortened V by 7 bases and J by 3 bases, and 16 bases separated the two germline ends. CDR3 length: 14 residues. Per the germline V gene, CDR1 is MNHNY and CDR2 is SVGAGI (reference sequence). The sequencing input was peripheral blood. The TCR sequence derives from a woman in her twenties or thirties with COVID-19, enrolled during active disease. The chain joins TRBV6-6 to TRBJ2-7, with D unresolved. The CDR3 nucleotides read TGTGCCAGCACCCCGACCACTAAAAGCTACGAGCAGTACTTC. Protein product: CASTPTTKSYEQYF.